This T cell receptor (beta chain) came from a study of human CD8 memory T cell subsets (dated by TCRdb to about 2020). A note on the overall study: To assess how stem-like (TSTEM), progenitor exhausted-like (TPEX) and effector memory CD8+ T cell subsets are clonally related, the TCRbeta repertoires of these three subsets were compared. Six donors each provided TSTEM, TPEX and effector memory subsets, and TCRbeta repertoires were obtained from all six. The investigation overall reported the following: Greater repertoire diversity in TSTEM than in TPEX subsets was suggested by Chao1 estimates, potentially reflecting a broader range of specificities. Only TCRbeta chains were sequenced, and the repertoire comparisons were based on over five donors and tested using paired t-tests with Bonferroni correction. TSTEM and TPEX subsets showed similarly high normalized Shannon-Wiener diversity, whereas effector memory subsets were comparatively less diverse. Clonotypes were shared with effector memory cells by both stem-like subsets, but only minimal overlap was found between TSTEM and TPEX repertoires, suggesting distinct antigen spectra.

As concerns this clonotype: What this receptor recognizes is not known.

Density gradient separation was used to isolate peripheral blood mononuclear cells from buffy coats of healthy donors. The study enriched total CD8+ T cells through negative magnetic separation using EasySep or MojoSort CD8+ T cell isolation kits. For each subset, total RNA was extracted using an RNeasy Mini Kit from duplicate vials of some 150,000 sorted CD8+ T cells. The PBMCs were used fresh or after being cryopreserved in fetal bovine serum with roughly 10% DMSO. CD8+ T cell subsets were sorted to purity by fluorescence-activated cell sorting on a FACSAria III. For CDR1 and CDR2, the germline V gene (reference sequence) lists LGHDT and YNNKEL. From its cysteine to its phenylalanine, the CDR3 spans 13 amino acids. No DNA sequence was recorded. A Human TCR Profiling Kit was used to prepare UMI-labeled 5' RACE TCRbeta libraries. Every TCRbeta library was prepared in parallel with an identical number of PCR cycles. As for how the authors treated the data: The number of functional CDR3beta clonotypes in each TCRbeta library ranged from about 2,900 to 20,000. MIGEC 1.2.9 was used for UMI extraction and consensus assembly, with a minimum of three reads required per UMI. MiXCR 3.0.3 was used to extract in-frame CDR3beta repertoires. Diversity metrics were computed in VDJtools 1.2.1 after downsampling each sample to 42,000 randomly selected UMIs. For each sample pair, the repertoire overlap metrics D, R and F2 were calculated in VDJtools using the top 3,000 clones. The reads were reprocessed in TCRdb, with one entry per CDR3 protein sequence and no accompanying DNA. None of the V and J calls come from the authors' own analysis; TCRdb made them. The table held for this sample gives roughly 5,000 distinct CDR3 sequences. Roughly 34% of the sample is held by the ten biggest clonotypes.

This sequence uses TRBV3-1 and TRBJ2-5; TCRdb's D call, TRBD2, is unchecked because there is no DNA. The sequenced material came from CD8+ T cells from PBMCs. The clonotype originates from a human donor in good health. The CDR3 has the sequence CASSPGPQETQYF.